This entry features one T cell receptor beta chain sequence. Graft specimens yielded both intraepithelial and lamina propria lymphocytes. Libraries were prepared by immunoSEQ multiplex PCR; TCRdb keeps only in-frame clonotypes and omits some of them. The sample holds about 9,800 clones, approximately 80% seen once. This sample is part of a study of graft-versus-host responses after intestinal transplantation. Per germline, CDR1 MNHEY and CDR2 SVGAGI. Trimming left V 6 bases short and J 3 bases short, with 15 bases between. The CDR3 is 15 amino acids. The chain combines TRBV6-5 with TRBJ2-1, with D possibly being TRBD2 (6 bases). The source material was ileum tissue, sampled 500 to 550 days after intestinal transplant. This receptor was identified in a human patient who received an intestinal transplant, so some T cells may come from the graft donor. The chain's CDR3 is CASSTRPGVYNEQFF. The CDR3 bases are TGTGCCAGCAGCACAAGACCGGGGGTCTACAATGAGCAGTTCTTC.